These T cell receptor beta chains were read from a single sample in a study of T-cell memory formation after mild COVID-19. TCRdb used MiXCR to reprocess the 5' RACE reads, holding one entry per CDR3 protein. The sample lists just under 550,000 distinct CDR3 sequences, roughly 20% seen once, with about an eighth in the top ten. The sample consisted of PBMCs or a T cell subset sorted from them (not recorded which). The receptors stem from an adult woman who had mild COVID-19 (a few samples of this study predate the infection). Cell type and time point are not known. Both conserved end residues are part of each CDR3. Each record gives: clone size, V gene, CDR3 length, J gene, D gene, CDR3 DNA, CDR3 protein. The D gene is left open where the match is weak. Size tells how often a clone was seen (once, few, many) or the class of an expanded clone, and some rows leave it out.

size: few; V: TRBV4-2; length: 15; J: TRBJ2-1; D: TRBD1; DNA: TGTGCCAGCAGCCAAGAGGACAGGGGAATTAATGAGCAGTTCTTC; CDR3: CASSQEDRGINEQFF
size: few; V: TRBV7-8; length: 17; J: TRBJ2-3; D: TRBD2; DNA: TGTGCCAGCAGCTCCATCCTCAAGCGGGGGGTCCCGGATACGCAGTATTTT; CDR3: CASSSILKRGVPDTQYF
size: -; V: TRBV10-3; length: 13; J: TRBJ1-1; D: -; DNA: TGTGCCATCAGTGACAGACCGAACACTGAAGCTTTCTTT; CDR3: CAISDRPNTEAFF
size: few; V: TRBV12-3/TRBV12-4; length: 15; J: TRBJ1-5; D: -; DNA: TGTGCCAGCAGTTCCACAGGGAGGAGCAATCAGCCCCAGCATTTT; CDR3: CASSSTGRSNQPQHF
size: few; V: TRBV10-3; length: 14; J: TRBJ2-1; D: TRBD2; DNA: TGTGCCATCATGCGACTAGCGGGAGCGAATGAGCAGTTCTTC; CDR3: CAIMRLAGANEQFF
size: few; V: TRBV3-1; length: 15; J: TRBJ2-3; D: -; DNA: TGTGCCAGCAGCCAAGAAGGGCAGGGCACAGATACGCAGTATTTT; CDR3: CASSQEGQGTDTQYF
size: few; V: TRBV12-3/TRBV12-4; length: 13; J: TRBJ2-7; D: TRBD2; DNA: TGTGCCAGCAATCTAGCGGGGTTAGAAGAGCAGTACTTC; CDR3: CASNLAGLEEQYF
size: -; V: TRBV29-1; length: 14; J: TRBJ2-1; D: TRBD2; DNA: TGCAGCATCCGGACTAGCGGCACCTACAATGAGCAGTTCTTC; CDR3: CSIRTSGTYNEQFF
size: -; V: TRBV7-8; length: 19; J: TRBJ2-6; D: TRBD1; DNA: TGTGCCAGCAGCCAGAAGACAGGGACAAGGCCCTCTGGGGCCAACGTCCTGACTTTC; CDR3: CASSQKTGTRPSGANVLTF
size: -; V: TRBV7-3; length: 12; J: TRBJ2-3; D: -; DNA: TGTGCCAGCAGCTTTACCGTGGGTACGCAGTATTTT; CDR3: CASSFTVGTQYF
size: few; V: TRBV5-1; length: 18; J: TRBJ2-6; D: -; DNA: TGCGCCAGCAGCTTGGAACACCGTTGGAGTTTGGGGGCCAACGTCCTGACTTTC; CDR3: CASSLEHRWSLGANVLTF
size: -; V: TRBV10-3; length: 14; J: TRBJ1-5; D: -; DNA: TGTGCCATCAGTGATAGTGGGGGGAGCCAGCCCCAGCATTTT; CDR3: CAISDSGGSQPQHF
size: -; V: TRBV7-3; length: 19; J: TRBJ2-2; D: TRBD2; DNA: TGTGCCAGCACCCCCCTCGGACTAGCGGGAGGGCCTAGGTTAAGGGAGCTGTTTTTT; CDR3: CASTPLGLAGGPRLRELFF
size: few; V: TRBV12-3/TRBV12-4; length: 16; J: TRBJ2-5; D: TRBD2; DNA: TGTGCCAGCAGTTTCCGGCCCAGCACTAGCGGCGAGACCCAGTACTTC; CDR3: CASSFRPSTSGETQYF
size: -; V: TRBV30; length: 16; J: TRBJ1-5; D: TRBD1; DNA: TGTGCCTGGAGTGTACCGGGACAGGGTAGGAATCAGCCCCAGCATTTT; CDR3: CAWSVPGQGRNQPQHF